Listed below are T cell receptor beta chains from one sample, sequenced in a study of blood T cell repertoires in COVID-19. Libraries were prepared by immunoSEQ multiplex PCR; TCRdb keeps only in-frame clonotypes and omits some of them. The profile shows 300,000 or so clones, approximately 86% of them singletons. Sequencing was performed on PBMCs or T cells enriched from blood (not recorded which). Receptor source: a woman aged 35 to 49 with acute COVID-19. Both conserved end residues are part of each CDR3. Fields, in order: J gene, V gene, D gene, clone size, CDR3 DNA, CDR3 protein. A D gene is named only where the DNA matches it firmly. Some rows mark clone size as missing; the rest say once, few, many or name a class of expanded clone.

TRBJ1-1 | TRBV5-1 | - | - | TGCGCCAGCAGCTTGCCACTCACCGGGACTGAAGCTTTCTTT | CASSLPLTGTEAFF
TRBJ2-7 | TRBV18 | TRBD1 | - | TGTGCCAGCTCACCCCCGTTCCGTGGACAGGGCTCTTACGAGCAGTACTTC | CASSPPFRGQGSYEQYF
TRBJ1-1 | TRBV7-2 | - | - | TGTGCCAGCAGCTACAGGATGAACACTGAAGCTTTCTTT | CASSYRMNTEAFF
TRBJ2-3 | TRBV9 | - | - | TGTGCCAGCAGCAATAGCCCCCCCGGGTCTAGCACAGATACGCAGTATTTT | CASSNSPPGSSTDTQYF
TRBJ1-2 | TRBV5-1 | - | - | TGCGCCAGCAGTATTGGTCTGCAGGGCGATGGCTACACCTTC | CASSIGLQGDGYTF
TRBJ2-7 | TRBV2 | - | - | TGTGCCAGCATTTTGAACCGCCAGGCCGAGCAGTACTTC | CASILNRQAEQYF
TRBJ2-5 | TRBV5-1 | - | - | TGCGCCAGCAGCATGACAACGGGGCAAGAGACCCAGTACTTC | CASSMTTGQETQYF
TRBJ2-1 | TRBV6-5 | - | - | TGTGCCAGCAGTTATCGAGCGGCACAAGGGTACAATGAGCAGTTCTTC | CASSYRAAQGYNEQFF
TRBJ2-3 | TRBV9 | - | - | TGTGCCAGCAGCGTAGGAGGGAGAGGCACAGATACGCAGTATTTT | CASSVGGRGTDTQYF
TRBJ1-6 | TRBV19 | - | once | TGTGCCAGTAGTATTGAGGTGTCGAATTCACCCCTCCACTTT | CASSIEVSNSPLHF
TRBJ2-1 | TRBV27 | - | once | TGTGCCAGCAGTTTGCGCGGACTGGATTACAATGAGCAGTTCTTC | CASSLRGLDYNEQFF
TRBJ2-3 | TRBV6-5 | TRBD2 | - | TGTGCCAGCAGTTACGGCGGGAGATCGGATACGCAGTATTTT | CASSYGGRSDTQYF
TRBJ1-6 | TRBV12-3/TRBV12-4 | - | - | TGTGCCAGCAGTCCTTATAATTCACCCCTCCACTTT | CASSPYNSPLHF
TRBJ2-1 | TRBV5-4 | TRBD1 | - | TGTGCCAGCAGCTTTTTAAAGGGGGCTGTTGGTGAGCAGTTCTTC | CASSFLKGAVGEQFF
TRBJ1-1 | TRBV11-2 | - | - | TGTGCCAGCAGCTTAGCCAGAAACACTGAAGCTTTCTTT | CASSLARNTEAFF
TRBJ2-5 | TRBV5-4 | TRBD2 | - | TGTGCCAGCAGCTCGGGACTAGCGGGATTCCAAGAGACCCAGTACTTC | CASSSGLAGFQETQYF
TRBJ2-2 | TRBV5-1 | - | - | TGCGCCAGCAGCTTGCGCGCCCGCTCGAACACCGGGGAGCTGTTTTTT | CASSLRARSNTGELFF
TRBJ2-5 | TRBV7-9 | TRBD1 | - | TGTGCCAGCAGCTTAGGGACAGGGGGAGAGACCCAGTACTTC | CASSLGTGGETQYF